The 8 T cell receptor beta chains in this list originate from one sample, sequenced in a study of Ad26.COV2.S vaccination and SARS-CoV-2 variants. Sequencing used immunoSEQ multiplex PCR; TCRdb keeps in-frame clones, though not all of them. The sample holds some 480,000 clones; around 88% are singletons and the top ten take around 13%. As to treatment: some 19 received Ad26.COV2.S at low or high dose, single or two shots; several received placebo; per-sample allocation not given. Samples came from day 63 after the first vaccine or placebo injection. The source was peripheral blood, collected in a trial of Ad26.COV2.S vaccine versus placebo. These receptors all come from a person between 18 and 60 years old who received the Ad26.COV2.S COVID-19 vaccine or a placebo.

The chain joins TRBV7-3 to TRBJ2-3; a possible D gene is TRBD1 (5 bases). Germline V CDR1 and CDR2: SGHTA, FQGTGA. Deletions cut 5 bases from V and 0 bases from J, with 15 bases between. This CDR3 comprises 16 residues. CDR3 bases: TGTGCCAGCAGCCCCCTGGACACCACTAGCACAGATACGCAGTATTTT. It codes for CASSPLDTTSTDTQYF.

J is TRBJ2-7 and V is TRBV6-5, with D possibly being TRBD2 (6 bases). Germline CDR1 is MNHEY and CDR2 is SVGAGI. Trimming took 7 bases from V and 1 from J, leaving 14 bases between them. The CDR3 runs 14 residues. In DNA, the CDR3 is TGTGCCAGCATAGGCCTGCGGGGTTCCTACGAGCAGTACTTC. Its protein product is CASIGLRGSYEQYF.

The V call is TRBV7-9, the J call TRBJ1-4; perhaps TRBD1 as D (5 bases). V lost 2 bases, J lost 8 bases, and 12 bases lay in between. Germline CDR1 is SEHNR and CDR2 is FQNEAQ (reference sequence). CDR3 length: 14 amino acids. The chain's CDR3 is CASSLSAGREKLFF. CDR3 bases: TGTGCCAGCAGCTTATCGGCAGGGCGGGAAAAACTGTTTTTT.

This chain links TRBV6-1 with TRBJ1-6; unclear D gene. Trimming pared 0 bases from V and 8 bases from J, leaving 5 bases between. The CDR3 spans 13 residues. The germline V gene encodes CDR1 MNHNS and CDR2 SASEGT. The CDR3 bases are TGTGCCAGCAGTGAAGCGCCGGATTCACCCCTCCACTTT. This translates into CASSEAPDSPLHF.

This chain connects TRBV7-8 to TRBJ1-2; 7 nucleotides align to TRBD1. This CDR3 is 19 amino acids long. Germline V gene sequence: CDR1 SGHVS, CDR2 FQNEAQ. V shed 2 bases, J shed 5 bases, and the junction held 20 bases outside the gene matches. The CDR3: CASSLSGGIMAGGMYGYTF. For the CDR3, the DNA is TGTGCCAGCAGCTTATCGGGCGGTATAATGGCAGGGGGGATGTATGGCTACACCTTC.

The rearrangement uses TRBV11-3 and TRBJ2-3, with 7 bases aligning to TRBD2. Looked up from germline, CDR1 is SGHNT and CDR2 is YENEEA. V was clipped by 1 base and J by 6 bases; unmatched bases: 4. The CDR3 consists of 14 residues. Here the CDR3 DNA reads TGTGCCAGCAGCTTAGGCGGGAGTGGCGATACGCAGTATTTT. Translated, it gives CASSLGGSGDTQYF.

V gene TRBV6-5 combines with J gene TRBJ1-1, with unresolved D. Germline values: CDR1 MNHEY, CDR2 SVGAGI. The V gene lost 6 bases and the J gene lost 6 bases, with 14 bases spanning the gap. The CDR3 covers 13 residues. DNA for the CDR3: TGTGCCAGCAGGCCTAGGTCCCGGGCTGAAGCTTTCTTT. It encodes CASRPRSRAEAFF.

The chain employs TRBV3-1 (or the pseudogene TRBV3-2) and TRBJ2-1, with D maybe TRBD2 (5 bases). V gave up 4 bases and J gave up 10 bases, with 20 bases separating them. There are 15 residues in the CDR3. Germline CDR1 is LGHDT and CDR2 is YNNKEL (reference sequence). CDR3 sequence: CASSPSRIRRGEQFF. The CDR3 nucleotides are TGTGCCAGCAGCCCAAGTCGGATCAGGCGCGGGGAGCAGTTCTTC.